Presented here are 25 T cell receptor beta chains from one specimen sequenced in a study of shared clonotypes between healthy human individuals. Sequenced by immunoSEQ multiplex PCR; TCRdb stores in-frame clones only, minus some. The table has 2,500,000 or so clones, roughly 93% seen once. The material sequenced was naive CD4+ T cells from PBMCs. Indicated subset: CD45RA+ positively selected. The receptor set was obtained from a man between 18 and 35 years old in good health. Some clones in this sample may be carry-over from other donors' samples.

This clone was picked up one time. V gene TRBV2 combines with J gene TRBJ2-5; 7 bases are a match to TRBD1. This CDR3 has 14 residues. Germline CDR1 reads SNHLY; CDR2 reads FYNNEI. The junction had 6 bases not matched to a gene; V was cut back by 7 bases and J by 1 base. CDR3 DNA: TGTGCCAGCACCTACCCAGGGGGCCAAGAGACCCAGTACTTC. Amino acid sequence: CASTYPGGQETQYF. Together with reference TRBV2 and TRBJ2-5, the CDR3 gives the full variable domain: EPEVTQTPSHQVTQMGQEVILRCVPISNHLYFYWYRQILGQKVEFLVSFYNNEISEKSEIFDDQFSVERPDGSNFTLKIRSTKLEDSAMYFCASTYPGGQETQYFGPGTRLLVL.

DNA of the CDR3: TGTGCCAGCAGCTTAGCCTTTCGCGGGGGGAACACCGGGGAGCTGTTTTTT. Translating gives CASSLAFRGGNTGELFF. This sequence joins TRBV7-3 and TRBJ2-2; 7 bases agree with TRBD2. The V segment lost 2 bases and the J segment 1 base; nucleotides outside the gene matches: 7. This CDR3 contains 17 residues. Germline V gene data show CDR1 as SGHTA and CDR2 as FQGTGA.

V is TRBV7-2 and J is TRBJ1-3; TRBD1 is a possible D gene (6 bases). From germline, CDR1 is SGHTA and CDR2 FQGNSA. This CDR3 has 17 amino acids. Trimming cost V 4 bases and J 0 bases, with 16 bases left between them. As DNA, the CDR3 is TGTGCCAGCAGCTCCCGTGGGGGGGCCTTCTCTGGAAACACCATATATTTT. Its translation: CASSSRGGAFSGNTIYF. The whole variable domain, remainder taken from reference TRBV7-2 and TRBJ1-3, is GAGVSQSPSNKVTEKGKDVELRCDPISGHTALYWYRQSLGQGLEFLIYFQGNSAPDKSGLPSDRFSAERTGGSVSTLTIQRTQQEDSAVYLCASSSRGGAFSGNTIYFGEGSWLTVV.

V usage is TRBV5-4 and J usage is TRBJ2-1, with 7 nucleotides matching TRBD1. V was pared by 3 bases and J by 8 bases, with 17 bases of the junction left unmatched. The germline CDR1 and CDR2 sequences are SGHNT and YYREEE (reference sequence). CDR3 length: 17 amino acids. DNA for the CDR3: TGTGCCAGCAGCTCCCGACCTTTGACAGGGAAGGGCGATGAGCAGTTCTTC. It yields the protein CASSSRPLTGKGDEQFF.

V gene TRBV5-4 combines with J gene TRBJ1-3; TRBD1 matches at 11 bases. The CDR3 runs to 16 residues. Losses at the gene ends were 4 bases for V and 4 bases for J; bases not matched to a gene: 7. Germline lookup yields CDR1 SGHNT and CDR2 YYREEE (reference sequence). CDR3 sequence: CASSPGTGGPGNTIYF. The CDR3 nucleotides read TGTGCCAGCAGCCCCGGGACAGGGGGACCCGGAAACACCATATATTTT.

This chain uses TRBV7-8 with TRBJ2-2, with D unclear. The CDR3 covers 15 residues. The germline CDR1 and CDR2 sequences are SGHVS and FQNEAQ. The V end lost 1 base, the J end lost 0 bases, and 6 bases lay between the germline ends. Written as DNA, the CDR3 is TGTGCCAGCAGCTTAGAGATTTCGAACACCGGGGAGCTGTTTTTT. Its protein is CASSLEISNTGELFF.

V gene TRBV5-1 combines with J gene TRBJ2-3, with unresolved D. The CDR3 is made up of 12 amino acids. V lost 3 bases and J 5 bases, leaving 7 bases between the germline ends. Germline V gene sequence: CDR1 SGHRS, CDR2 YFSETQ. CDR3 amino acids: CASSSDLDTQYF. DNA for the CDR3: TGCGCCAGCAGCTCCGACTTAGATACGCAGTATTTT.

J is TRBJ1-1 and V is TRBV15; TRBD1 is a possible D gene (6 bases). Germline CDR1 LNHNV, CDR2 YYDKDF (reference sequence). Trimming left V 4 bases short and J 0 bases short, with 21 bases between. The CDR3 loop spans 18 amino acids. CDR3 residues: CATSNPPREGGLNTEAFF. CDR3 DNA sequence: TGTGCCACCAGCAACCCCCCTCGCGAGGGGGGGCTGAACACTGAAGCTTTCTTT.

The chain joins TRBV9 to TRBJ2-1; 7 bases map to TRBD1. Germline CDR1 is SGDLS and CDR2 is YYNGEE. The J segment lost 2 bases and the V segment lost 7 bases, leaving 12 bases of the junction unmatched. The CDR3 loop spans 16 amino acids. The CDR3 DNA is TGTGCCAGCGGCCCAACCGGGACAGTCCCCTACAATGAGCAGTTCTTC. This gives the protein CASGPTGTVPYNEQFF.

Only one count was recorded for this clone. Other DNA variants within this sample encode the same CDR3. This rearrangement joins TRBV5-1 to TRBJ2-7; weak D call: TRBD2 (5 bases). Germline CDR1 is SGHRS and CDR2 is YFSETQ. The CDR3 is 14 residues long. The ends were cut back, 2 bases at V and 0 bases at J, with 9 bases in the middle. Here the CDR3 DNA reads TGCGCCAGCAGCTTATCGGGGAACTCCTACGAGCAGTACTTC. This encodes CASSLSGNSYEQYF.

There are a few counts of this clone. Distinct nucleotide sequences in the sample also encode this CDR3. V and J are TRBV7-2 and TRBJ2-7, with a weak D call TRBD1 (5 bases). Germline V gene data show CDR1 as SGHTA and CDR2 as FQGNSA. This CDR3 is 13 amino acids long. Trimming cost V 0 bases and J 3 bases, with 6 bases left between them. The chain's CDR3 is CASSLARDYEQYF. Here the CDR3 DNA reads TGTGCCAGCAGCTTAGCCAGGGACTACGAGCAGTACTTC.

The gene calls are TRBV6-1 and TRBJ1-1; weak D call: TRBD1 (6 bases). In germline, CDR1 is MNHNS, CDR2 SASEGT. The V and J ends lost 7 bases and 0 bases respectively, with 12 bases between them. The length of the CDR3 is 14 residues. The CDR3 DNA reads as TGTGCCAGCATAGAGAGGGGGTTGAACACTGAAGCTTTCTTT. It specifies CASIERGLNTEAFF.

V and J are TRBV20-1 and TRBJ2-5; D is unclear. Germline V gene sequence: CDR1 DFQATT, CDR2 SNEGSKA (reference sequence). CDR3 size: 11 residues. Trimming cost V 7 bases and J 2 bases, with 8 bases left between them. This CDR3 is CSGTRQETQYF. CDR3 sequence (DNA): TGCAGTGGAACACGGCAAGAGACCCAGTACTTC.

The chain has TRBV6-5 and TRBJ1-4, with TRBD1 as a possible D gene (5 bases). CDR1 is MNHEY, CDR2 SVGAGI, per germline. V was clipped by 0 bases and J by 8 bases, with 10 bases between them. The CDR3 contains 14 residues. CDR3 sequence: CASSYSGEQEKLFF. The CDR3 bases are TGTGCCAGCAGTTACTCGGGGGAACAGGAAAAACTGTTTTTT.

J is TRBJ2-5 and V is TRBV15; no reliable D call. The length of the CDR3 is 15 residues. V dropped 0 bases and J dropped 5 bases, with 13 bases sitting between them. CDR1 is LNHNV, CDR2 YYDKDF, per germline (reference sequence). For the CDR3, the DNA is TGTGCCACCAGCAGAGATCTGGGCCGTGGGGAGACCCAGTACTTC. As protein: CATSRDLGRGETQYF.

This chain's CDR3 is CASSALTGNHNEQFF. CDR3 bases: TGCGCCAGCAGCGCCCTGACAGGGAACCACAATGAGCAGTTCTTC. The chain recombines TRBV5-1 with TRBJ2-1; 7 bases map to TRBD1. The junction had 9 bases not matched to a gene; V was cut back by 4 bases and J by 5 bases. Germline loops: CDR1 SGHRS, CDR2 YFSETQ. This CDR3 is built from 15 residues.

Here the CDR3 DNA reads TGTGCCAGCAGCCACCCCGGGGGCGGCGGGGGGACCTACGAGCAGTACTTC. The encoded protein is CASSHPGGGGGTYEQYF. V usage is TRBV4-2 and J usage is TRBJ2-7; 8 positions agree with TRBD2. Trimming at V came to 3 bases and at J to 2 bases, leaving 12 bases not matched to a gene. The V gene's germline CDR1 is LGHNA and CDR2 YNFKEQ. The CDR3 consists of 17 residues.

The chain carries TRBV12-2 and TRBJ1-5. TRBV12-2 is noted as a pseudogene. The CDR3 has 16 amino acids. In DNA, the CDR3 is TGTGCAAGTCGAACCCGGAGCAGGACGTTTGGGCAGCCCCAGCATTTT. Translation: CASRTRSRTFGQPQHF.

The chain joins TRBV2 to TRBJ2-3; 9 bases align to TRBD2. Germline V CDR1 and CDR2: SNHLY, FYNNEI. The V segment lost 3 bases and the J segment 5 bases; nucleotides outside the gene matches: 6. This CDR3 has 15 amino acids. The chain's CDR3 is CASSEDSGSVDTQYF. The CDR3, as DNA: TGTGCCAGCAGTGAGGATAGCGGGAGTGTAGATACGCAGTATTTT.

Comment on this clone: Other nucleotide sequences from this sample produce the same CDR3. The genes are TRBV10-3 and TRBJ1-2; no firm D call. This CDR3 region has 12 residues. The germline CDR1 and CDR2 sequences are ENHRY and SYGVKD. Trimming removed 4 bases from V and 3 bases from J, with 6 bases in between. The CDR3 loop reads CAISVGDYGYTF. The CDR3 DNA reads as TGTGCCATCAGTGTCGGGGACTATGGCTACACCTTC.

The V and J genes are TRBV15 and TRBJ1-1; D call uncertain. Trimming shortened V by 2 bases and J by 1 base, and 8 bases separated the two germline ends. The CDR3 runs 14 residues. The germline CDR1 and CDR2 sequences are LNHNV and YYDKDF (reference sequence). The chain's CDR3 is CATSRQVGNTEAFF. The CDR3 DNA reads TGTGCCACCAGCAGACAAGTGGGGAACACTGAAGCTTTCTTT. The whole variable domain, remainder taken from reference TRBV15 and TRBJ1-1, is DAMVIQNPRYQVTQFGKPVTLSCSQTLNHNVMYWYQQKSSQAPKLLFHYYDKDFNNEADTPDNFQSRRPNTSFCFLDIRSPGLGDTAMYLCATSRQVGNTEAFFGQGTRLTVV.

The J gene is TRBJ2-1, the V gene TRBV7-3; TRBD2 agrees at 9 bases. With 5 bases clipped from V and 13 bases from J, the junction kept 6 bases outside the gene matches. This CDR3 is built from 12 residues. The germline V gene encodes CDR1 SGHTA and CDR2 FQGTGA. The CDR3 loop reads CASSPGTSLQFF. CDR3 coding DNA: TGTGCCAGCAGCCCCGGGACTAGCCTACAGTTCTTC.

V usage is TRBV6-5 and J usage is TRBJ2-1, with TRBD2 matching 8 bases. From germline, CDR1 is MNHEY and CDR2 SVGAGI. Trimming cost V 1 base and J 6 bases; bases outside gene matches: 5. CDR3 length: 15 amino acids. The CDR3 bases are TGTGCCAGCAGTTACTGGCTAGCGGGCCTCAATGAGCAGTTCTTC. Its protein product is CASSYWLAGLNEQFF.

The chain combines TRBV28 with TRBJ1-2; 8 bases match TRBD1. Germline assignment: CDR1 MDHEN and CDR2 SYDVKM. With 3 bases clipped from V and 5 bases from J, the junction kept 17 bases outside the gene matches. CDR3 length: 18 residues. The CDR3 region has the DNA TGTGCCAGCAGTTTCACCTCAAAAGAAAGACAGGGGCGGTATGGCTACACCTTC. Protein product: CASSFTSKERQGRYGYTF.

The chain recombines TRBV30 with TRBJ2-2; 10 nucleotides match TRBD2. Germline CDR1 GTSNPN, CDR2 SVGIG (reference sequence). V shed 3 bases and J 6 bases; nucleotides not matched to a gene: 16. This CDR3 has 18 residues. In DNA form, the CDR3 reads TGTGCCTGGAGACCGGTGGGGGCGGCTAGCGGGAGTCCCGGGGAGCTGTTTTTT. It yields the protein CAWRPVGAASGSPGELFF.